This TCR beta chain came from a study of blood T cell repertoires in COVID-19. Up to 2 weeks before entering the study, exposed participants had met a COVID-19 case. Sequencing used immunoSEQ multiplex PCR; TCRdb keeps in-frame clones, though not all of them. The table has a few hundred thousand clones, just over 90% seen once; the top ten hold about 0.83%. The V gene lost 2 bases and the J gene lost 11 bases, with 13 bases spanning the gap. Germline V gene data show CDR1 as MNHEY and CDR2 as SVGAGI. The CDR3 loop spans 13 amino acids. The chain is built from TRBV6-5 and TRBJ2-1; possible D gene TRBD2, 5 bases. The material sequenced was PBMCs or T cells enriched from blood (not recorded which). This clonotype was obtained from a woman aged 40 to 50 who had been exposed to COVID-19. The CDR3 DNA follows: TGTGCCAGCAGTTACGTCAGCGGTTCGAAGCAGTTCTTC. Amino acids: CASSYVSGSKQFF.